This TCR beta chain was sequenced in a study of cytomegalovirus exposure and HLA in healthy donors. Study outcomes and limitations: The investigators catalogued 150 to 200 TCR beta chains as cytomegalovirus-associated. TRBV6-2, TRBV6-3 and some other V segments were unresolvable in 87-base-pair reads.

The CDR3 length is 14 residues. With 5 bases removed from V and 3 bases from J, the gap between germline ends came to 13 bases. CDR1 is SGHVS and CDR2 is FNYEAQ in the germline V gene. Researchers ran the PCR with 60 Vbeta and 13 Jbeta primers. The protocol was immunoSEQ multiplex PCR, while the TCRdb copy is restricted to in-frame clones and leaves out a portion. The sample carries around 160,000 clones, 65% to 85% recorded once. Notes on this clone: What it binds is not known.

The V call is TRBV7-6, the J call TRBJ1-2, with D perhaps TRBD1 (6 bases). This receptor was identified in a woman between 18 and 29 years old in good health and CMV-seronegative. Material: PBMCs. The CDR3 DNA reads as TGTGCCAGCAGCCCCCGGGACACGGACTATGGCTACACCTTC. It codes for CASSPRDTDYGYTF.